This is a list of T cell receptor beta chains from one sample in a study of cytomegalovirus exposure and HLA in healthy donors. Profiling relied on immunoSEQ multiplex PCR, and the TCRdb table lists in-frame clones only, not all of them. The listing records under 130,000 clones. Material: PBMCs. The receptors were gathered from a man aged 45 to 65 in good health and CMV-seronegative. The CDR3 runs from the conserved cysteine through the conserved F or W. D genes are given only for firm matches.

d_gene,j_gene,v_gene,len,CDR3aa,CDR3nt
.,TRBJ2-3,TRBV5-1,12,CASSLTADTQYF,TGCGCCAGCAGCTTGACAGCAGATACGCAGTATTTT
.,TRBJ1-1,TRBV2,11,CASRENNEAFF,TGTGCCAGCAGAGAGAATAATGAAGCTTTCTTT
.,TRBJ2-1,TRBV5-1,17,CASSLGSGQPSYNEQFF,TGCGCCAGCAGCTTGGGGTCTGGCCAACCGTCCTACAATGAGCAGTTCTTC
TRBD1,TRBJ1-1,TRBV5-4,16,CASSWGQGGGDTEAFF,TGTGCCAGCAGCTGGGGACAGGGTGGGGGAGACACTGAAGCTTTCTTT
TRBD1,TRBJ1-1,TRBV9,13,CASSAQPGQGAFF,TGTGCCAGCAGCGCACAGCCGGGACAGGGAGCTTTCTTT
TRBD1,TRBJ2-7,TRBV2,12,CASRFTGGEQYF,TGTGCCAGCAGGTTTACAGGGGGAGAGCAGTACTTC
TRBD2,TRBJ2-1,TRBV2,15,CASSDFLAGADEQFF,TGTGCCAGCAGTGATTTTCTAGCGGGAGCAGATGAGCAGTTCTTC
.,TRBJ1-2,TRBV5-4,14,CASSQLTATYGYTF,TGTGCCAGCAGCCAGCTGACAGCGACCTATGGCTACACCTTC
.,TRBJ2-2,TRBV5-1,16,CASRTDGHPNTGELFF,TGCGCCAGCAGAACCGATGGACACCCGAACACCGGGGAGCTGTTTTTT
.,TRBJ1-1,TRBV19,13,CASSIVANTEAFF,TGTGCCAGTAGTATCGTGGCGAACACTGAAGCTTTCTTT
.,TRBJ2-7,TRBV18,14,CASSSTQGSYEQYF,TGTGCCAGCTCTTCGACTCAGGGTTCATACGAGCAGTACTTC
TRBD1,TRBJ1-1,TRBV5-1,12,CASSFDRGVAFF,TGCGCCAGCAGCTTTGACAGGGGAGTAGCTTTCTTT
TRBD1,TRBJ1-2,TRBV2,13,CASSGQGNYGYTF,TGTGCCAGCAGTGGACAGGGGAACTATGGCTACACCTTC
.,TRBJ1-2,TRBV9,12,CASSVAGLGYTF,TGTGCCAGCAGCGTAGCAGGTTTAGGCTACACCTTC
TRBD1,TRBJ2-2,TRBV5-1,15,CASSFNRGRTGELFF,TGCGCCAGCAGCTTTAACAGGGGTAGGACCGGGGAGCTGTTTTTT
.,TRBJ1-5,TRBV7-2,14,CASSLAPGEQPQHF,TGTGCCAGCAGCTTAGCGCCGGGGGAACAGCCCCAGCATTTT
.,TRBJ2-5,TRBV2,14,CASNLYGQQETQYF,TGTGCCAGCAACCTTTATGGACAGCAGGAGACCCAGTACTTC
TRBD2,TRBJ2-7,TRBV18,15,CASSDEAGGRNEQYF,TGTGCCAGCTCCGACGAAGCGGGAGGGAGAAACGAGCAGTACTTC
TRBD2,TRBJ2-7,TRBV7-2,13,CASTPGLSYEQYF,TGTGCCAGCACCCCGGGACTATCCTACGAGCAGTACTTC
.,TRBJ2-2,TRBV5-8,14,CASSPGTITGELFF,TGTGCCAGCAGCCCCGGGACAATCACCGGGGAGCTGTTTTTT
TRBD1,TRBJ2-3,TRBV7-6,17,CASSFEQGIVSTDTQYF,TGTGCCAGCAGCTTCGAACAGGGGATAGTAAGTACGGATACGCAGTATTTT
.,TRBJ2-6,TRBV5-1,15,CASSLQVSGANVLTF,TGCGCCAGCAGCTTGCAGGTGTCTGGGGCCAACGTCCTGACTTTC
.,TRBJ1-4,TRBV4-3,19,CASSQDPGQLYATNEKLFF,TGCGCCAGCAGCCAAGATCCCGGACAGCTATATGCAACTAATGAAAAACTGTTTTTT
.,TRBJ1-1,TRBV4-1,15,CASSRSQGFSTEAFF,TGCGCCAGCAGCCGGAGTCAGGGATTCAGCACTGAAGCTTTCTTT
TRBD2,TRBJ2-7,TRBV27,15,CASSLSSGGLGEQYF,TGTGCCAGCAGTTTATCCTCGGGAGGGTTGGGGGAGCAGTACTTC
.,TRBJ2-1,TRBV7-7,13,CASSLGLDNEQFF,TGTGCTAGCAGCTTAGGACTTGACAATGAGCAGTTCTTC
.,TRBJ2-5,TRBV5-4,14,CASGGVGGQETQYF,TGTGCCAGCGGCGGAGTGGGGGGTCAAGAGACCCAGTACTTC
.,TRBJ2-1,TRBV7-2,15,CASSSVGTTDNEQFF,TGTGCCAGCAGCTCCGTGGGGACAACCGACAATGAGCAGTTCTTC
.,TRBJ1-5,TRBV27,16,CASSPQGWYSNQPQHF,TGTGCCAGCAGTCCTCAGGGGTGGTATAGCAATCAGCCCCAGCATTTT
TRBD1,TRBJ1-3,TRBV29-1,14,CSALTGGLGNTIYF,TGCAGCGCCCTGACAGGGGGGTTAGGAAACACCATATATTTT
.,TRBJ2-7,TRBV4-1,14,CASSQGLAPYEQYF,TGCGCCAGCAGCCAAGGGCTAGCGCCGTACGAGCAGTACTTC
.,TRBJ1-3,TRBV19,13,CASRGLTGNTIYF,TGTGCCAGTAGGGGGCTCACTGGAAACACCATATATTTT
TRBD1,TRBJ1-1,TRBV7-2,13,CASSRTGNTEAFF,TGTGCCAGCAGCCGGACAGGGAACACTGAAGCTTTCTTT
TRBD2,TRBJ2-3,TRBV7-9,15,CASSLRLAGADTQYF,TGTGCCAGCAGCTTACGCCTAGCGGGGGCAGATACGCAGTATTTT
TRBD1,TRBJ1-5,TRBV19,14,CASGPGQGHQPQHF,TGTGCCAGTGGACCGGGACAGGGGCATCAGCCCCAGCATTTT
.,TRBJ2-7,TRBV19,15,CASSITYGKSYEQYF,TGTGCCAGTAGTATCACCTACGGGAAGTCCTACGAGCAGTACTTC
TRBD1,TRBJ2-1,TRBV5-6,13,CASSWTGGNEQFF,TGTGCCAGCAGCTGGACAGGGGGCAATGAGCAGTTCTTC
.,TRBJ1-1,TRBV7-3,13,CASSINPQGMAFF,TGTGCCAGCAGCATAAACCCGCAGGGGATGGCTTTCTTT
TRBD1,TRBJ1-2,TRBV13,14,CASSTRSGQGGYTF,TGTGCCAGCAGTACCCGGTCAGGACAGGGAGGCTACACCTTC
.,TRBJ2-2,TRBV13,16,CASSLLDRGDTGELFF,TGTGCCAGCAGCCTCCTGGACAGAGGAGACACCGGGGAGCTGTTTTTT
.,TRBJ2-7,TRBV27,15,CASSLSWGGPGEQYF,TGTGCCAGCAGTTTATCGTGGGGGGGGCCCGGCGAGCAGTACTTC
.,TRBJ1-2,TRBV27,14,CASSPLLRGYGYTF,TGTGCCAGCAGTCCCCTGCTTAGGGGGTATGGCTACACCTTC
.,TRBJ2-4,TRBV27,12,CASSSRQDIQYF,TGTGCCAGCAGTTCAAGACAGGACATTCAGTACTTC
.,TRBJ1-1,TRBV30,12,CAWSSGRTEAFF,TGTGCCTGGAGCTCAGGAAGGACTGAAGCTTTCTTT
.,TRBJ2-7,TRBV7-2,14,CASSFSQGAYEQYF,TGTGCCAGCAGCTTTTCACAGGGTGCCTACGAGCAGTACTTC
TRBD1,TRBJ1-2,TRBV18,15,CASSPRDRDNYGYTF,TGTGCCAGCTCACCAAGGGACAGGGATAACTATGGCTACACCTTC
TRBD1,TRBJ2-5,TRBV14,15,CASSQDRKGAETQYF,TGTGCCAGCAGCCAAGATCGCAAGGGGGCGGAGACCCAGTACTTC
TRBD1,TRBJ2-7,TRBV6-1,13,CASQRDSRYEQYF,TGTGCCTCTCAAAGGGACAGTCGATACGAGCAGTACTTC
TRBD2,TRBJ2-7,TRBV6-6,16,CASRLSRTSGGYEQYF,TGTGCCAGCCGGCTCTCTAGGACTAGCGGGGGCTACGAGCAGTACTTC
.,TRBJ1-3,TRBV10-3,20,CAISSVSYGLRGPPGNTIYF,TGTGCCATCAGCTCGGTGAGTTACGGACTCCGTGGACCCCCTGGAAACACCATATATTTT
.,TRBJ2-2,TRBV18,15,CASSPPGGYAGELFF,TGTGCCAGCTCACCACCTGGGGGCTACGCCGGGGAGCTGTTTTTT
TRBD1,TRBJ1-5,TRBV9,15,CASSPQGAGNQPQHF,TGTGCCAGCAGCCCTCAGGGGGCAGGCAATCAGCCCCAGCATTTT
.,TRBJ2-3,TRBV4-3,14,CASSQEGRRDTQYF,TGCGCCAGCAGCCAAGAGGGCAGGCGAGATACGCAGTATTTT
.,TRBJ1-2,TRBV2,14,CASSDQGNDYGYTF,TGTGCCAGCAGTGACCAGGGTAACGACTATGGCTACACCTTC
TRBD1,TRBJ1-2,TRBV4-3,13,CASSRRTGHGYTF,TGCGCCAGCAGCCGCCGGACAGGGCATGGCTACACCTTC
TRBD2,TRBJ2-7,TRBV5-1,15,CASSSSSGSSREQYF,TGCGCCAGCAGCTCCTCTAGCGGATCTTCTCGCGAGCAGTACTTC
.,TRBJ1-1,TRBV10-3,16,CAISEFSPRGNTEAFF,TGTGCCATCAGTGAGTTCTCCCCCCGCGGGAACACTGAAGCTTTCTTT
.,TRBJ2-2,TRBV18,17,CASSPPPYRVSTGELFF,TGTGCCAGCTCACCACCCCCGTACAGGGTGAGCACCGGGGAGCTGTTTTTT
TRBD1,TRBJ2-2,TRBV7-9,16,CASSLGQGSHTGELFF,TGTGCCAGCAGCCTGGGACAGGGGTCCCACACCGGGGAGCTGTTTTTT
TRBD2,TRBJ2-2,TRBV18,15,CASSPSGLVPGELFF,TGTGCCAGCTCACCCTCCGGACTAGTCCCCGGGGAGCTGTTTTTT